This T cell receptor (beta chain) was found in a study of blood T cell repertoires in COVID-19. Assay: immunoSEQ multiplex PCR; the TCRdb copy retains only in-frame clones and omits some. The data hold just under 150,000 clones, with approximately 88% observed a single time. J was trimmed by 7 bases and V by 3 bases; bases with no gene match: 5. Germline lookup yields CDR1 SGHVS and CDR2 FNYEAQ. The CDR3 extends over 15 amino acids. The chain couples TRBV7-6 to TRBJ2-1, with 11 positions matching TRBD1. Sequenced material: peripheral blood. This clonotype originated in a human donor in a cohort sampled during active COVID-19. The CDR3 here is CASSFGQGARNEQFF. The CDR3, as DNA: TGTGCCAGCAGCTTTGGACAGGGGGCTAGGAATGAGCAGTTCTTC. Using reference TRBV7-6 and TRBJ2-1 for the parts outside the CDR3, the full variable domain is GAGVSQSPRYKVTKRGQDVALRCDPISGHVSLYWYRQALGQGPEFLTYFNYEAQQDKSGLPNDRFSAERPEGSISTLTIQRTEQRDSAMYRCASSFGQGARNEQFFGPGTRLTVL.